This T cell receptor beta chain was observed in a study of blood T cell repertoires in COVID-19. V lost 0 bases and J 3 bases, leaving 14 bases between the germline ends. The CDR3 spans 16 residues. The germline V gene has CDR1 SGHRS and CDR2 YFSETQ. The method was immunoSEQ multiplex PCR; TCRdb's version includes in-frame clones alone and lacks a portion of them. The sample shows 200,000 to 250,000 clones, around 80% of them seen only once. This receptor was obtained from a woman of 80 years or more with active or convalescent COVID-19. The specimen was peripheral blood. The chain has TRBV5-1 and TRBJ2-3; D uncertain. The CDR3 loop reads CASSLGFDWKTDTQYF. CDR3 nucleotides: TGCGCCAGCAGCTTGGGGTTTGACTGGAAGACAGATACGCAGTATTTT.